This T cell receptor (beta chain) was observed in a study of blood T cell repertoires in COVID-19. With 2 bases clipped from V and 8 bases from J, the junction kept 5 bases outside the gene matches. This CDR3 has 12 amino acids. Germline-derived CDR1 and CDR2 are GTSNPN and SVGIG (reference sequence). Generated by immunoSEQ multiplex PCR, the TCRdb table keeps only in-frame clones and is missing some. The table has about 350,000 clones, roughly 87% seen once. The clonotype originates from a woman under 40 who had recovered from COVID-19. The chain has TRBV30 and TRBJ1-2, with 7 bases identical to TRBD1. Sequenced input: PBMCs or T cells enriched from blood (not recorded which). CDR3 sequence (DNA): TGTGCCTGGAGTACAGGGGCACTCGGCTACACCTTC. This translates into CAWSTGALGYTF.